This T cell receptor (beta chain) emerged from a study of T cells in Graves' hyperthyroidism and ophthalmopathy. Whole-study results and caveats: Onset of ophthalmopathy came a median roughly 6.5 months after the model predicted it.

This clonotype was seen repeatedly, ten times or more. What it binds is unknown. Amplified TCR beta CDR3 regions came from RNA transcripts. In the first-round RT-PCR of the TCR CDR3, the HTBI primer set was used. MiXCR, run by TCRdb on the multiplex PCR reads, gives a single entry per CDR3 protein. This table has about 260,000 distinct CDR3 sequences, 25% to 30% appearing once. Uncontrolled infection, other autoimmune disease, pregnancy or lactation barred patients from enrollment. PBMCs were derived from about 9.1 ml fresh peripheral blood. This CDR3 region has 16 residues. Deletions cut 0 bases from V and 2 bases from J, with 13 bases between. Germline V gene lookup returns CDR1 KGHSH and CDR2 LQKENI.

The chain joins TRBV18 to TRBJ2-5; D possibly uses TRBD1 or TRBD2 (5 bases each). The TCR originated in a man in his forties or fifties with Graves' hyperthyroidism that later progressed to Graves' ophthalmopathy. Sequencing used blood. CDR3 amino acids: CASSPPLGRMQETQYF. For the CDR3, the DNA is TGTGCCAGCTCACCACCGCTGGGACGGATGCAAGAGACCCAGTACTTC.